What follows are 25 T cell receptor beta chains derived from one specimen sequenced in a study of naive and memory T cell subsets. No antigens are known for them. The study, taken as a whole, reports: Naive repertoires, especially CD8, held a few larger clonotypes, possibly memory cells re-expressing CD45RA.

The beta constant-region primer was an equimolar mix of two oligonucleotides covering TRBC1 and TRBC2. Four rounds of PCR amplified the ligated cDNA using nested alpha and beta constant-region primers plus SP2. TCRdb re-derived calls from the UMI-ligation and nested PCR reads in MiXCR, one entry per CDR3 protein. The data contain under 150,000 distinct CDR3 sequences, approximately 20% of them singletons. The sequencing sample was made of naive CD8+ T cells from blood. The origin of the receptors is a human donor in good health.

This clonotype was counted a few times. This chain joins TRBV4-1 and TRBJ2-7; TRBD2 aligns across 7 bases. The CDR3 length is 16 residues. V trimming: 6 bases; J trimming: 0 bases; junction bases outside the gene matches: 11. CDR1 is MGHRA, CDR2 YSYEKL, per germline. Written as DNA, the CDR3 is TGCGCCAGCAGTCAAAGATCTAGCGGAGGCTCCTACGAGCAGTACTTC. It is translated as CASSQRSSGGSYEQYF.

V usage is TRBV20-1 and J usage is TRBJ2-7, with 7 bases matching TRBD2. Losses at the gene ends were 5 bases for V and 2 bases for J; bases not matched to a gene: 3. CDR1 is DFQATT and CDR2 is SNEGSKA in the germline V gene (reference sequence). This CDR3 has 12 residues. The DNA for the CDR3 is TGCAGTGCTTTGGGGACTACCTACGAGCAGTACTTC. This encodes CSALGTTYEQYF.

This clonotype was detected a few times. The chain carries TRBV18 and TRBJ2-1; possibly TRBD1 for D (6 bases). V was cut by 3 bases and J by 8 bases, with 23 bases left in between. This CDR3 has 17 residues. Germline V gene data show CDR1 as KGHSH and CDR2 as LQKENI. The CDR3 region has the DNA TGTGCCAGCTCACCCCGCACCTATCAGGGGATTAGGGATGAGCAGTTCTTC. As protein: CASSPRTYQGIRDEQFF.

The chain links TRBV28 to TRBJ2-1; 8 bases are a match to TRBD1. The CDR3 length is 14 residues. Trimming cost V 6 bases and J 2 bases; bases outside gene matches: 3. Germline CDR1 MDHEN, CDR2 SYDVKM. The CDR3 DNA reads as TGTGCCAGCAGGCGGACAGGGACCTACAATGAGCAGTTCTTC. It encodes CASRRTGTYNEQFF.

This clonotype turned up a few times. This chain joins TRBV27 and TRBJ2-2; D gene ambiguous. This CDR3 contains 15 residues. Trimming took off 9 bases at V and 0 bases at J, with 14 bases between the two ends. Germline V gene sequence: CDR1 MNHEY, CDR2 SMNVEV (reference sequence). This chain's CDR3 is CASSPVTSNTGELFF. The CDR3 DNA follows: TGTGCCAGTAGCCCGGTAACTTCGAACACCGGGGAGCTGTTTTTT.

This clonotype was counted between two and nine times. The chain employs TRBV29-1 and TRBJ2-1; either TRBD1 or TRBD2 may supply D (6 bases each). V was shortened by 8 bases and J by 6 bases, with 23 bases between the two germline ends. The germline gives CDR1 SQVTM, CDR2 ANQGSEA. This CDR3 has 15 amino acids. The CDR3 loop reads CSFNPGEVSPNEQFF. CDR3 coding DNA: TGCAGCTTCAACCCAGGGGAGGTGTCACCCAATGAGCAGTTCTTC.

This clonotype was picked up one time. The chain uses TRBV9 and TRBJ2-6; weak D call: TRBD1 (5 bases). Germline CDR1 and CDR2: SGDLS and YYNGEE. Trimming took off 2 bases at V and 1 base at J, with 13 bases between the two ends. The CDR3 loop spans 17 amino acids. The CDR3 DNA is TGTGCCAGCAGCGTGAGGACATCCAGGTCTGGGGCCAACGTCCTGACTTTC. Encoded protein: CASSVRTSRSGANVLTF.

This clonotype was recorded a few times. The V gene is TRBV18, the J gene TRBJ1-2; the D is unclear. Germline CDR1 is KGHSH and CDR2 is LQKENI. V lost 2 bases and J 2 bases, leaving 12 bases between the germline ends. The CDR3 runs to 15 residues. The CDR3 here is CASSPSGQGNYGYTF. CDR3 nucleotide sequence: TGTGCCAGCTCACCATCGGGTCAAGGGAACTATGGCTACACCTTC.

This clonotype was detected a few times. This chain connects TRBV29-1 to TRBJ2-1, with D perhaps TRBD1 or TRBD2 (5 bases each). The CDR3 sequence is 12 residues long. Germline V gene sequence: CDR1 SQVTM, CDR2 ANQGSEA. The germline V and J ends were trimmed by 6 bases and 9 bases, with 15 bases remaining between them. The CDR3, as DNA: TGCAGCGTACCGGGACCACGGGGTGAGCAGTTCTTC. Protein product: CSVPGPRGEQFF.

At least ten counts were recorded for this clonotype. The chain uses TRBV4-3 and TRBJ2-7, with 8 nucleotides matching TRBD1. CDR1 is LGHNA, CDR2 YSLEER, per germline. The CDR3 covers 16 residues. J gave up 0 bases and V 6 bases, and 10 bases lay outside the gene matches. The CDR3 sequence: CASSPGTGPSSYEQYF. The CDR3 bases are TGCGCCAGCAGTCCCGGGACAGGACCGAGCTCCTACGAGCAGTACTTC.

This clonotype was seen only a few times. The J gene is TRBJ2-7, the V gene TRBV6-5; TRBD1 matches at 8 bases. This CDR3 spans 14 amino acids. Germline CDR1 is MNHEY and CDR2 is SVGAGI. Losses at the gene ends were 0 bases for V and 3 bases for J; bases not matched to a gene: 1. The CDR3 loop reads CASSYSRGLYEQYF. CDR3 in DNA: TGTGCCAGCAGTTACTCCAGGGGGCTCTACGAGCAGTACTTC.

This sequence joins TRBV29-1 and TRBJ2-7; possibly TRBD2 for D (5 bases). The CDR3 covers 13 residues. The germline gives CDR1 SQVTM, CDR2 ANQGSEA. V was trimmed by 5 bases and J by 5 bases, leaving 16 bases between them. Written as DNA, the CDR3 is TGCAGCGTTTTGGGTCGGAGGTGGGACGAGCAGTACTTC. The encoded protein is CSVLGRRWDEQYF.

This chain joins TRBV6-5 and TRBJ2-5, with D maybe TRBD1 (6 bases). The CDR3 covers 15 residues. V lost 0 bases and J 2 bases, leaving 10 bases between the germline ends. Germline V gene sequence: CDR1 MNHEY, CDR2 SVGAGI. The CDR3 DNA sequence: TGTGCCAGCAGTTACTCGCCTCAGGGGCAAGAGACCCAGTACTTC. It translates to CASSYSPQGQETQYF.

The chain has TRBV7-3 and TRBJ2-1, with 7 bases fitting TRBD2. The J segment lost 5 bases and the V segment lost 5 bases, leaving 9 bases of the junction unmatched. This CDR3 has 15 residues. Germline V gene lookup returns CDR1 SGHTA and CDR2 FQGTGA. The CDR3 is CASSPAAGRDNEQFF. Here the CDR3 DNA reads TGTGCCAGCAGCCCGGCGGCAGGGAGGGACAATGAGCAGTTCTTC.

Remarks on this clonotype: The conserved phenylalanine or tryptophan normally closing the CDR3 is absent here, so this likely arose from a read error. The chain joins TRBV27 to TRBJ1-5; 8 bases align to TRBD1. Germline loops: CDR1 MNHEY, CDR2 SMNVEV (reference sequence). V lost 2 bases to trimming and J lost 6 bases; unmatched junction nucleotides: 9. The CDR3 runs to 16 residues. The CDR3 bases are TGTGCCAGCAGTTTAGGGGCAGGGGGCGCGGGTCAGCCCCAGCATTCT. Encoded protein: CASSLGAGGAGQPQHS.

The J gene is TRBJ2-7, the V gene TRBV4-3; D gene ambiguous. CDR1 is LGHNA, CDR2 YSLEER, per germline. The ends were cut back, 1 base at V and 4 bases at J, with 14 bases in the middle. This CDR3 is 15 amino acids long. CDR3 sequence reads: CASSQAGQDDYEQYF. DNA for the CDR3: TGCGCCAGCAGCCAAGCAGGCCAAGATGATTACGAGCAGTACTTC.

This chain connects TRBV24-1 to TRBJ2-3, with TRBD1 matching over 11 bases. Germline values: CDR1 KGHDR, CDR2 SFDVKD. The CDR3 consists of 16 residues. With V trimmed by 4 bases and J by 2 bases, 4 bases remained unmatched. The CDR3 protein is CATSDGTGGLTDTQYF. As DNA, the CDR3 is TGTGCCACCAGTGACGGGACAGGGGGTCTCACAGATACGCAGTATTTT.

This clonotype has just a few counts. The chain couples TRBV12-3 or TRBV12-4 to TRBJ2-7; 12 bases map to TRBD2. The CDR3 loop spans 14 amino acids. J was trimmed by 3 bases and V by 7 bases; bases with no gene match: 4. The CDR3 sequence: CASTPGLAGYEQYF. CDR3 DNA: TGTGCCAGCACCCCGGGACTAGCGGGCTACGAGCAGTACTTC.

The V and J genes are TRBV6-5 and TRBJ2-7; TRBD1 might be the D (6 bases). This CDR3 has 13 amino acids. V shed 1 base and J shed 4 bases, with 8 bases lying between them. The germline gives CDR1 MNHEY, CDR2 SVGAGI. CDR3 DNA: TGTGCCAGCAGTTACTTCCAGGGGTACGAGCAGTACTTC. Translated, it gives CASSYFQGYEQYF.

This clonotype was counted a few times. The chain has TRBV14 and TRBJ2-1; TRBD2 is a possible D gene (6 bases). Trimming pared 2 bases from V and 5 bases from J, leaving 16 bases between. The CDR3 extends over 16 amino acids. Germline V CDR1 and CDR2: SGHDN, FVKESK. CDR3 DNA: TGTGCCAGCAGCCAAACACGAGGGACTCGGAACAATGAGCAGTTCTTC. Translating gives CASSQTRGTRNNEQFF.

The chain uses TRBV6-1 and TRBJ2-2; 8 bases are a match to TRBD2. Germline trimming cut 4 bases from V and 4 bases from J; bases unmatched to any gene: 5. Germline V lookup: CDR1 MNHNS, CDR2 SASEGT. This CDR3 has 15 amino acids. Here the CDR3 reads CASSVRAGATGELFF. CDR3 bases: TGTGCCAGCAGTGTAAGAGCGGGAGCCACCGGGGAGCTGTTTTTT.

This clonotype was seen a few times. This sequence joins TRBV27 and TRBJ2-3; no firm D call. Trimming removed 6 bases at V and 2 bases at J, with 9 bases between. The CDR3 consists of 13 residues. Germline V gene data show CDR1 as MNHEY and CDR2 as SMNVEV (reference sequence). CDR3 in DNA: TGTGCCAGCAGACTCGCCAACACAGATACGCAGTATTTT. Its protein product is CASRLANTDTQYF.

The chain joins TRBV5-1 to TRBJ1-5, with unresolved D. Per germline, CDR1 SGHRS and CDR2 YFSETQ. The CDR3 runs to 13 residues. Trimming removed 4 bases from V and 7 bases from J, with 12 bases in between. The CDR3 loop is CASSLNPRQPQHF. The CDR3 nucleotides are TGCGCCAGCAGCCTAAATCCTAGGCAGCCCCAGCATTTT.

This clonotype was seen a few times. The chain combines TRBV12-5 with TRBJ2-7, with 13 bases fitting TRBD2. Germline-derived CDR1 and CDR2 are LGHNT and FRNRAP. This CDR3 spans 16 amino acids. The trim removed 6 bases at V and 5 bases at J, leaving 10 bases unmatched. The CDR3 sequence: CASGRSGTSGIDEQYF. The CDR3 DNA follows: TGTGCTAGTGGACGGTCTGGGACTAGCGGGATCGACGAGCAGTACTTC.

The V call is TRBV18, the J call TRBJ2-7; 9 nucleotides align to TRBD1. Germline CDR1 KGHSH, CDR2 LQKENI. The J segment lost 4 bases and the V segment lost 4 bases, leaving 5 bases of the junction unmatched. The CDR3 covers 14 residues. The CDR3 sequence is CASSRGQGNYEQYF. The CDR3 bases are TGTGCCAGCTCACGGGGACAGGGCAATTACGAGCAGTACTTC.